Following are 9 T cell receptor beta chains from one sample sequenced in a study of control samples from healthy donors and cancer patients (TCRdb year 2020). Library method: the immunoSEQ multiplex PCR assay. TCRdb provides this immuneACCESS table in a form limited to in-frame rearrangements. Some clones are lacking; in checked studies, under half of them reflect an unresolved V gene, and why the rest are absent is not known. This sample is represented by about 86,000 clones; about 89% of them were singletons. The ten biggest clones cover about 10% of the sample. Material: PBMCs. The source of these receptors is a woman aged 45-65 years with colorectal cancer.

The chain combines TRBV5-1 with TRBJ1-4; 8 positions match TRBD1. Germline values: CDR1 SGHRS, CDR2 YFSETQ. This CDR3 is 14 amino acids long. J gave up 8 bases and V 4 bases, and 7 bases lay outside the gene matches. In DNA, the CDR3 is TGCGCCAGCAGCCTCCGGACAGGGAGAGAAAAACTGTTTTTT. This gives the protein CASSLRTGREKLFF.

The chain has TRBV7-2 and TRBJ2-5; D might be TRBD1 (6 bases). V was shortened by 3 bases and J by 1 base, with 12 bases between the two germline ends. CDR3 length: 15 amino acids. CDR1 is SGHTA and CDR2 is FQGNSA in the germline V gene. DNA for the CDR3: TGTGCCAGCAGCTTCTCCGGGACAACCCAAGAGACCCAGTACTTC. As protein: CASSFSGTTQETQYF.

The gene calls are TRBV29-1 and TRBJ1-1; the match to TRBD1 covers 7 bases. Trimming at V came to 6 bases and at J to 0 bases, leaving 1 base not matched to a gene. Per germline, CDR1 SQVTM and CDR2 ANQGSEA. There are 12 residues in the CDR3. CDR3 residues: CSVGQMNTEAFF. The CDR3 DNA is TGCAGCGTGGGACAGATGAACACTGAAGCTTTCTTT.

The J gene is TRBJ1-2, the V gene TRBV6-4; no reliable D call. CDR1 MRHNA and CDR2 SNTAGT come from the germline V gene. V was trimmed by 6 bases and J by 6 bases, leaving 14 bases between them. The CDR3 extends over 13 amino acids. The CDR3 DNA reads as TGTGCCAGCAGAGCTTTTACAAGGGATGGCTACACCTTC. Translated: CASRAFTRDGYTF.

The gene calls are TRBV7-2 and TRBJ1-6, with D unclear. The CDR3 sequence is 15 residues long. CDR1 is SGHTA, CDR2 FQGNSA, per germline. The ends were cut back, 1 base at V and 5 bases at J, with 9 bases in the middle. The CDR3 bases are TGTGCCAGCAGCTTAGTAAACATCAATAATTCACCCCTCCACTTT. Translation gives CASSLVNINNSPLHF.

The chain couples TRBV6-1 to TRBJ2-3; 7 bases agree with TRBD1. Germline V gene lookup returns CDR1 MNHNS and CDR2 SASEGT. CDR3 length: 16 amino acids. V was pared by 4 bases and J by 2 bases, with 9 bases of the junction left unmatched. CDR3 residues: CASSALQGSNTDTQYF. The CDR3 DNA follows: TGTGCCAGCAGTGCGTTACAGGGGTCTAACACAGATACGCAGTATTTT.

This clone was counted a single time. The chain recombines TRBV2 with TRBJ1-1; 11 bases align to TRBD1. The CDR3 has 16 amino acids. J gave up 2 bases and V 1 base, and 3 bases lay outside the gene matches. The V gene's germline CDR1 is SNHLY and CDR2 FYNNEI. In DNA, the CDR3 is TGTGCCAGCAGTGAAGGGGGGACAGGGGGAAACACTGAAGCTTTCTTT. It codes for CASSEGGTGGNTEAFF.

The rearrangement joins TRBV7-2 to TRBJ2-5; 9 nucleotides agree with TRBD1. The V gene end was trimmed by 8 bases and the J gene end by 5 bases; junction bases not matched to a gene: 15. The CDR3 is 16 amino acids. Germline CDR1 reads SGHTA; CDR2 reads FQGNSA. CDR3 DNA: TGTGCCAGCCGAGCGGGACAGGGAGGGCGGGTGGAGACCCAGTACTTC. It encodes CASRAGQGGRVETQYF.

This rearrangement joins TRBV7-2 to TRBJ1-2; D uncertain. The length of the CDR3 is 13 residues. V was pared by 3 bases and J by 2 bases, with 7 bases between. Germline V lookup: CDR1 SGHTA, CDR2 FQGNSA. DNA for the CDR3: TGTGCCAGCAGCTTTGTAAACAACTATGGCTACACCTTC. Its translation: CASSFVNNYGYTF.